A single sample gave rise to the 18 T cell receptor beta chains below, sequenced in a study of CD8+ T cells in alopecia areata. Regarding treatment: oral pan-JAK inhibitor, 5-10 mg twice daily. Extracted from the samples, RNA was reverse transcribed into cDNA to serve as the sequencing template. Using immunoSEQ multiplex PCR, the repertoire was profiled, and TCRdb retains in-frame clones only, with some absent. Of 90,000 to 120,000 clones in the sample, 65% to 85% were seen once. This sample comprised CD8+ T cells sorted from blood, obtained at week 24, from a patient treated with tofacitinib. Source of these receptors: a human donor with alopecia areata.

The count of this clone is one. J is TRBJ2-1 and V is TRBV11-2; D possibly matches TRBD1 or TRBD2 (6 bases each). CDR3 length: 15 residues. V was trimmed by 4 bases and J by 10 bases, leaving 20 bases between them. In germline, CDR1 is SGHAT, CDR2 FQNNGV. CDR3 amino acids: CASSSRERGTPEQFF. In nucleotides, the CDR3 is TGTGCCAGCAGCTCTAGGGAGAGGGGGACTCCCGAGCAGTTCTTC. Complete variable domain (other parts from reference TRBV11-2 and TRBJ2-1): EAGVAQSPRYKIIEKRQSVAFWCNPISGHATLYWYQQILGQGPKLLIQFQNNGVVDDSQLPKDRFSAERLKGVDSTLKIQPAKLEDSAVYLCASSSRERGTPEQFFGPGTRLTVL.

The chain joins TRBV7-9 to TRBJ2-3; TRBD2 aligns across 9 bases. With V trimmed by 5 bases and J by 6 bases, 9 bases remained unmatched. CDR3 length equals 15 residues. The germline V gene encodes CDR1 SEHNR and CDR2 FQNEAQ (reference sequence). The CDR3 loop reads CASSSPGLAEDTQYF. CDR3 bases: TGTGCCAGCAGCAGCCCGGGACTAGCAGAGGATACGCAGTATTTT.

The CDR3 reads CASSPGLAGYTDTQYF. The CDR3 DNA reads as TGCGCCAGCAGCCCCGGACTAGCGGGGTACACAGATACGCAGTATTTT. The chain recombines TRBV5-1 with TRBJ2-3; 12 nucleotides align to TRBD2. Germline-derived CDR1 and CDR2 are SGHRS and YFSETQ. With 4 bases clipped from V and 2 bases from J, the junction kept 5 bases outside the gene matches. This CDR3 is 16 amino acids long.

The rearrangement joins TRBV27 to TRBJ1-1; D gene ambiguous. The CDR3 has 15 amino acids. Germline assignment: CDR1 MNHEY and CDR2 SMNVEV (reference sequence). Between the trimmed V and J ends, which lost 9 bases and 0 bases, there was a span of 17 bases. CDR3 amino acids: CASSGVWALNTEAFF. DNA for the CDR3: TGTGCCAGTTCTGGGGTATGGGCGTTGAACACTGAAGCTTTCTTT.

This clone was counted a single time. The chain combines TRBV10-2 with TRBJ2-3; D is undetermined. Germline loops: CDR1 WSHSY, CDR2 SAAADI. Trimming took off 3 bases at V and 6 bases at J, with 4 bases between the two ends. The CDR3 extends over 11 amino acids. The CDR3 DNA reads as TGCGCCAGCAGTGACCTGGATACGCAGTATTTT. It translates to CASSDLDTQYF.

The rearrangement uses TRBV29-1 and TRBJ2-7; perhaps D is TRBD1 or TRBD2 (6 bases each). The CDR3 sequence is 15 residues long. Germline CDR1 is SQVTM and CDR2 is ANQGSEA. Trimming shortened V by 1 base and J by 3 bases, and 16 bases separated the two germline ends. As DNA, the CDR3 is TGCAGCGTTGAAGGAGGGGGGCCCGGCTTCTACGAGCAGTACTTC. Amino acid sequence: CSVEGGGPGFYEQYF.

This rearrangement joins TRBV5-6 to TRBJ1-4, with unresolved D. The CDR3 extends over 15 amino acids. The V gene's germline CDR1 is SGHDT and CDR2 YYEEEE. Trimming shortened V by 0 bases and J by 5 bases, and 11 bases separated the two germline ends. CDR3 loop: CASSLAAGLNEKLFF. DNA for the CDR3: TGTGCCAGCAGCTTGGCCGCAGGTTTAAATGAAAAACTGTTTTTT.

The rearrangement links TRBV25-1 to TRBJ2-1; D is uncertain. The V and J ends lost 1 base and 4 bases respectively, with 2 bases between them. Looked up from germline, CDR1 is MGHDK and CDR2 is SYGVNS. The CDR3 runs to 12 residues. The CDR3 coding sequence is TGTGCCAGCAGTGAATTGTACAATGAGCAGTTCTTC. Amino acids: CASSELYNEQFF.

The CDR3 reads CASSPGRTSEAFF. DNA for the CDR3: TGCGCCAGCAGCCCGGGACGGACAAGTGAAGCTTTCTTT. This chain links TRBV4-1 with TRBJ1-1, with TRBD1 as a possible D gene (5 bases). Germline CDR1 and CDR2: MGHRA and YSYEKL. V lost 4 bases to trimming and J lost 7 bases, with 13 bases between them. The CDR3 consists of 13 residues.

This sequence joins TRBV7-9 and TRBJ2-1; 13 bases match TRBD2. CDR1 SEHNR and CDR2 FQNEAQ come from the germline V gene (reference sequence). J lost 5 bases, V lost 9 bases, and 4 bases had no gene match. The CDR3 has 14 residues. In DNA form, the CDR3 reads TGTGCCAGTTCGGGACTAGCGGGGAACAATGAGCAGTTCTTC. This sequence encodes CASSGLAGNNEQFF.

The V and J genes are TRBV7-9 and TRBJ2-7; TRBD2 matches 7 bases. The germline V gene encodes CDR1 SEHNR and CDR2 FQNEAQ (reference sequence). CDR3 size: 14 residues. The V and J ends lost 5 bases and 5 bases, in that order; junction bases with no gene match: 9. The CDR3 sequence is CASSPAKRGNEQYF. DNA of the CDR3: TGTGCCAGCAGCCCCGCCAAGCGGGGTAACGAGCAGTACTTC.

The rearrangement links TRBV7-9 to TRBJ2-1; D might be TRBD1 (5 bases). The CDR3 sequence is 16 residues long. Germline lookup yields CDR1 SEHNR and CDR2 FQNEAQ (reference sequence). V dropped 1 base and J dropped 5 bases, with 15 bases sitting between them. The CDR3 coding sequence is TGTGCCAGCAGCTTAGGCACTTCTCTCAGGGACAATGAGCAGTTCTTC. Protein sequence: CASSLGTSLRDNEQFF.

The V gene is TRBV7-6, the J gene TRBJ2-1; TRBD1 or TRBD2 may be the D gene (5 bases each). Germline loops: CDR1 SGHVS, CDR2 FNYEAQ. V was trimmed by 1 base and J by 7 bases, leaving 14 bases between them. The length of the CDR3 is 15 residues. CDR3 sequence reads: CASSLGGYPPNEQFF. The CDR3, as DNA: TGTGCCAGCAGCTTAGGGGGGTACCCGCCGAATGAGCAGTTCTTC.

The gene calls are TRBV18 and TRBJ1-2; D uncertain. This CDR3 has 18 residues. Germline V lookup: CDR1 KGHSH, CDR2 LQKENI. The V end lost 4 bases, the J end lost 2 bases, and 23 bases lay between the germline ends. This chain's CDR3 is CASSLSTATMTLNYGYTF. The CDR3 DNA is TGTGCCAGCTCACTCTCAACCGCCACCATGACGCTGAACTATGGCTACACCTTC.

For this clone: Other DNA sequences from this sample encode an identical CDR3 as well. In DNA form, the CDR3 reads TGTGCCAGCAGCTTAAGCTCCTACGAGCAGTACTTC. This translates into CASSLSSYEQYF. The J gene is TRBJ2-7, the V gene TRBV5-6; D remains unclear. The CDR3 is 12 residues long. Germline loops: CDR1 SGHDT, CDR2 YYEEEE. Trimming cost V 2 bases and J 0 bases, with 3 bases left between them.

Within the sample, this clone is medium-sized. The V gene is TRBV21-1, the J gene TRBJ2-2; the D segment call TRBD2 is taken from the table without a DNA check. TRBV21-1 is termed a pseudogene. CDR3 size: 17 residues. The CDR3 loop is CASTPRGRFGNTGELFF. Written as DNA, the CDR3 is TGTGCCAGCACCCCGAGAGGGAGATTTGGTAACACCGGGGAGCTGTTTTTT.

V usage is TRBV7-2 and J usage is TRBJ2-7; 12 positions match TRBD2. The CDR3 runs 16 residues. J gave up 0 bases and V 4 bases, and 4 bases lay outside the gene matches. Germline assignment: CDR1 SGHTA and CDR2 FQGNSA. The CDR3 reads CASSSGLAGSSYEQYF. The CDR3 DNA reads as TGTGCCAGCAGCTCCGGACTAGCGGGGAGCTCCTACGAGCAGTACTTC.

The genes are TRBV29-1 and TRBJ2-3; D is perhaps TRBD1 (5 bases). With 0 bases removed from V and 2 bases from J, the gap between germline ends came to 9 bases. The CDR3 length is 14 residues. Germline lookup yields CDR1 SQVTM and CDR2 ANQGSEA. The CDR3 loop reads CSVEDFRDTDTQYF. The CDR3 nucleotides are TGCAGCGTTGAAGATTTCAGGGACACAGATACGCAGTATTTT.